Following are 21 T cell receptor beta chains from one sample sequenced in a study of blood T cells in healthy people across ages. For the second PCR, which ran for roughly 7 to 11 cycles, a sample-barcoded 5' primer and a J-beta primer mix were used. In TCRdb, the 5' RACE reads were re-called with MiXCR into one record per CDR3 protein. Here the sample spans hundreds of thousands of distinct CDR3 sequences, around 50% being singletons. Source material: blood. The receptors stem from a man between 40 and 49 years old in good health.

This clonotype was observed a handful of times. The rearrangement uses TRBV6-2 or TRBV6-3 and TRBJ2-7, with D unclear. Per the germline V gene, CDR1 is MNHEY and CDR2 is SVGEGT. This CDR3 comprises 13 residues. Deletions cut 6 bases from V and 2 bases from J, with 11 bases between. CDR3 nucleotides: TGTGCCAGCAGGACCAGAGCCGCCTACGAGCAGTACTTC. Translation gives CASRTRAAYEQYF.

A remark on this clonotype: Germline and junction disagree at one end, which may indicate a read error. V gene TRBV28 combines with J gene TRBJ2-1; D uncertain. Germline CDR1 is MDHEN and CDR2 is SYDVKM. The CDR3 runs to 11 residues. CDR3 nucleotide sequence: TGTGTCAGCAGTCCGGGCAATGAGCAGTTCTTC. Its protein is CVSSPGNEQFF.

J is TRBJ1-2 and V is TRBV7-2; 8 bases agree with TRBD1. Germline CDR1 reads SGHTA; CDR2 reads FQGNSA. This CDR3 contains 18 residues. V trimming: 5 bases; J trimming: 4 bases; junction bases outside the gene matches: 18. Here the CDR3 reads CASSLDRVKVRPTYGYTF. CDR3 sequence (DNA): TGTGCCAGCAGCCTGGACAGGGTAAAGGTTCGTCCTACCTATGGCTACACCTTC.

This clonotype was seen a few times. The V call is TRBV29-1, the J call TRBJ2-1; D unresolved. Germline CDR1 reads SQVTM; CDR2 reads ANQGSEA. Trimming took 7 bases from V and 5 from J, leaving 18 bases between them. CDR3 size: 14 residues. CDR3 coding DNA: TGCAGCGGACGACTGCGCTTTTGGAACAATGAGCAGTTCTTC. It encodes CSGRLRFWNNEQFF.

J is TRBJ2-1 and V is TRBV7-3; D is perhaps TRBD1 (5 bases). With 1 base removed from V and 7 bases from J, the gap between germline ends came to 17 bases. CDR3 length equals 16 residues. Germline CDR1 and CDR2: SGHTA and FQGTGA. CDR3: CASSLNGRVGSNEQFF. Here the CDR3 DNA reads TGTGCCAGCAGCTTAAACGGCAGGGTGGGATCGAATGAGCAGTTCTTC.

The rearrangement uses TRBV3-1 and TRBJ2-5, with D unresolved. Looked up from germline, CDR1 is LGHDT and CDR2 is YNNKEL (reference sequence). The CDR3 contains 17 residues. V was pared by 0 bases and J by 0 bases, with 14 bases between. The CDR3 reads CASSQESQDEYQETQYF. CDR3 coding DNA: TGTGCCAGCAGCCAAGAATCCCAGGATGAGTACCAAGAGACCCAGTACTTC.

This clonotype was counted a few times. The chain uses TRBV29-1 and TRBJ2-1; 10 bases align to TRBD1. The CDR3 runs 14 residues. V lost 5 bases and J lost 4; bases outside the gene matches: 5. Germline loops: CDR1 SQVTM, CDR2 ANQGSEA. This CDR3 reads CSVWTGGGYNEQFF. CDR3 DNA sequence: TGCAGCGTTTGGACAGGGGGGGGTTACAATGAGCAGTTCTTC.

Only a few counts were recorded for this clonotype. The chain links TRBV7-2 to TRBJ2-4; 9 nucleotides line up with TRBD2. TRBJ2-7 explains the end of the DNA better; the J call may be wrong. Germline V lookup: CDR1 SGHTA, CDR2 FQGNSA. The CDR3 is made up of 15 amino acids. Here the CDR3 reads CASSLDASGAYEQYF. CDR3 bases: TGTGCCAGCAGCTTAGACGCTAGCGGGGCCTACGAGCAGTACTTC.

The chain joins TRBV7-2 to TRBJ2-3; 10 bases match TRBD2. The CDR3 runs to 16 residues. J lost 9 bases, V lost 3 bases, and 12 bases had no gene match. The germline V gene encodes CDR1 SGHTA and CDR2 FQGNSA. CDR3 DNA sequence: TGTGCCAGCAGCTTTACAGTAGCGGGAGGAGGGGAGACGCAGTATTTT. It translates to CASSFTVAGGGETQYF.

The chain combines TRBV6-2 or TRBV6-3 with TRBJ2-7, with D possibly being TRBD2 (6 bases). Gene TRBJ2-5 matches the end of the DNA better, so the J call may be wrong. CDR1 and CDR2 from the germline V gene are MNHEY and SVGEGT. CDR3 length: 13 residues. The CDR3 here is CASSYFQEGTQYF. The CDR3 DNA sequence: TGTGCCAGCAGTTACTTTCAGGAGGGGACCCAGTACTTC.

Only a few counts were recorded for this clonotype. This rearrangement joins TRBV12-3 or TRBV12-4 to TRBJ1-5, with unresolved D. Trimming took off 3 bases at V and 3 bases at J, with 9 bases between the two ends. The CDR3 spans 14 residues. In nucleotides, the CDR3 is TGTGCCAGCAGTTTCACCAGAAACAATCAGCCCCAGCATTTT. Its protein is CASSFTRNNQPQHF.

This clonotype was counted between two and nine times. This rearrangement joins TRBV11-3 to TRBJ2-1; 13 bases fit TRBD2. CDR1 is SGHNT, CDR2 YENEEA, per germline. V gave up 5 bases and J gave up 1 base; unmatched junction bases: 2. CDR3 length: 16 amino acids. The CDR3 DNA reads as TGTGCCAGCAGCCGGGGACTAGCGGGGTCCTACAATGAGCAGTTCTTC. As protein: CASSRGLAGSYNEQFF.

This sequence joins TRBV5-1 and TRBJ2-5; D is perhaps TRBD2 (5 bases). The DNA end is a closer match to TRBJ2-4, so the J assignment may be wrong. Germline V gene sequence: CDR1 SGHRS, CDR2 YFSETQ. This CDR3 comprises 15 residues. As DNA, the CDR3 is TGCGCCAGCAGCTTGGATTTGGGAGCGCAAAACATTCAGTACTTC. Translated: CASSLDLGAQNIQYF.

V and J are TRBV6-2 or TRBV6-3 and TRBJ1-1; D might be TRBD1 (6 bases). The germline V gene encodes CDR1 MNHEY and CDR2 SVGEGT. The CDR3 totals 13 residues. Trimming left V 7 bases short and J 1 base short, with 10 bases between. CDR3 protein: CASNGGRNTEAFF. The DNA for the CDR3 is TGTGCCAGCAATGGGGGCAGGAACACTGAAGCTTTCTTT.

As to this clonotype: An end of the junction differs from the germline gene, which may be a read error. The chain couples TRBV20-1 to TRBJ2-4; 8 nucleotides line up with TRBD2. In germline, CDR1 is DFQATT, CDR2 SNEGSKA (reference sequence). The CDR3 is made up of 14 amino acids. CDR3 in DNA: TGCAGTGCTATAAATCCGGGACTAGAGAACAGTCAGTACTTC. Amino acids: CSAINPGLENSQYF.

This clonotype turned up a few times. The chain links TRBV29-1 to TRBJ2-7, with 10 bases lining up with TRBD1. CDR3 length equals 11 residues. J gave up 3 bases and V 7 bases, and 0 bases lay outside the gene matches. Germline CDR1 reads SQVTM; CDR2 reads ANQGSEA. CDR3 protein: CSGTGGYEQYF. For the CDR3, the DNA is TGCAGCGGGACAGGGGGCTACGAGCAGTACTTC.

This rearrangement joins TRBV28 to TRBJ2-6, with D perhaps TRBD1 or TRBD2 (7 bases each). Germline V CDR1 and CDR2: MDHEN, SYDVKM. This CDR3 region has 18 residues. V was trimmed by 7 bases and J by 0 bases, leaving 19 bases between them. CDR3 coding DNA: TGTGCCAGCATAGACATCAGGGGGAGGGCCTCTGGGGCCAACGTCCTGACTTTC. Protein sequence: CASIDIRGRASGANVLTF.

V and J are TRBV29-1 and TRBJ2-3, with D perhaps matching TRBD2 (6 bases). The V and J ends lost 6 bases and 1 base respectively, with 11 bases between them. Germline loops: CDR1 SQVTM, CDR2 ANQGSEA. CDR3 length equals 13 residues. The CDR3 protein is CSVGTPGTDTQYF. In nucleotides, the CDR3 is TGCAGCGTAGGGACTCCTGGCACAGATACGCAGTATTTT.

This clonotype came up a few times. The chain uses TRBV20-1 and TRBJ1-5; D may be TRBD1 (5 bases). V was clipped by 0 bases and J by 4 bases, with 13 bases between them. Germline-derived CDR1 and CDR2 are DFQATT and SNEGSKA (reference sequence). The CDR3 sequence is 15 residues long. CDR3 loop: CSARDIRAGNQPQHF. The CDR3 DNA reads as TGCAGTGCTAGAGATATTCGGGCAGGGAATCAGCCCCAGCATTTT.

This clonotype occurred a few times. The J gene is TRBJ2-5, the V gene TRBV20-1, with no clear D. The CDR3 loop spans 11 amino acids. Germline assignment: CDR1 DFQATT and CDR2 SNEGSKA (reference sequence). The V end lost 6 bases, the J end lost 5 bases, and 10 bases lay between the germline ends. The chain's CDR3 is CSAPRRETQYF. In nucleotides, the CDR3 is TGCAGTGCGCCTCGCAGGGAGACCCAGTACTTC.

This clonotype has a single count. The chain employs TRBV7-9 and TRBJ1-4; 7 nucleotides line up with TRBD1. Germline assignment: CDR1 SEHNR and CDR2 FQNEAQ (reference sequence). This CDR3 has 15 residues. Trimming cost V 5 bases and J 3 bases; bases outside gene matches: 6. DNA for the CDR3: TGTGCCAGCAGCGCGCCGGGACAGCCTAATGAAAAACTGTTTTTT. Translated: CASSAPGQPNEKLFF.